This TCR beta chain was documented in a study of tumor-infiltrating lymphocytes in localized non-small cell lung cancer. Study details: The cohort mixed smokers and never-smokers, several histologies, and some post-neoadjuvant-chemotherapy samples.

Study results and caveats: Available tissue quantity limited TCR sequencing to a patient subset. Different pieces of the same tissue were used for each assay.

This clone was picked up one time. Its antigen is not known. Measured with immunoSEQ multiplex PCR; TCRdb has only the in-frame clones, and not every one. The table includes some 13,000 clones, around 74% detected once. The TCR comes from a human donor with non-small cell lung cancer. Sample: uninvolved lung tissue not adjacent to the tumor.

DNA for the CDR3: TGCAGCGTTGAAGGGACAGGTTCTAACTATGGCTACACCTTC. Protein sequence: CSVEGTGSNYGYTF. This sequence joins TRBV29-1 and TRBJ1-2, with 7 bases aligning to TRBD1. The V and J ends lost 1 base and 0 bases, in that order; junction bases with no gene match: 2. Germline loops: CDR1 SQVTM, CDR2 ANQGSEA. The CDR3 is 14 amino acids.